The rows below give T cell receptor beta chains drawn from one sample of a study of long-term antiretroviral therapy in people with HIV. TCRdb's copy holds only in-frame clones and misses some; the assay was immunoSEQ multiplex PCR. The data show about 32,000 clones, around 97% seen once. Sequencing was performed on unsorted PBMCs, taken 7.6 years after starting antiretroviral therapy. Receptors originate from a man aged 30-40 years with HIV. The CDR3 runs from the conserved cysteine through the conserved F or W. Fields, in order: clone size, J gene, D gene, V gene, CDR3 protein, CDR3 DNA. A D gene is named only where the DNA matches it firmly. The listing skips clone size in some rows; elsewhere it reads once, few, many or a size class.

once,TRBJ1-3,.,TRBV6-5,CASSLRGAPNTIYF,TGTGCCAGCAGCCTGCGTGGGGCACCAAACACCATATATTTT
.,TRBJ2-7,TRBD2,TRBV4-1,CASSQAERGHEQYF,TGCGCCAGCAGCCAAGCAGAGCGGGGCCACGAGCAGTACTTC
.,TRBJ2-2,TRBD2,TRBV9,CASSPAGTITGELFF,TGTGCCAGCAGCCCGGCCGGGACTATTACCGGGGAGCTGTTTTTT
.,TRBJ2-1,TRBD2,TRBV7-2,CASSDGLAGVNEQFF,TGTGCCAGCAGCGATGGACTAGCGGGAGTGAATGAGCAGTTCTTC
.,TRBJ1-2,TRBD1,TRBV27,CASSLSEGDRDPYGYTF,TGTGCCAGCAGTTTATCAGAAGGGGACAGGGATCCCTATGGCTACACCTTC
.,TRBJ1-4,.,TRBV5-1,CASGRGTTNEKLFF,TGCGCCAGCGGTCGGGGAACAACTAATGAAAAACTGTTTTTT
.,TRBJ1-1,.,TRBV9,CASSVAPSAEAFF,TGTGCCAGCAGCGTAGCCCCGAGCGCTGAAGCTTTCTTT
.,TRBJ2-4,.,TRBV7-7,CASRSPLLANIQYF,TGTGCTAGCAGATCACCCCTCTTAGCCAACATTCAGTACTTC
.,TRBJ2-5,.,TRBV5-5,CASSSVGTAYF,TGTGCCAGCAGCTCGGTGGGGACGGCGTACTTC
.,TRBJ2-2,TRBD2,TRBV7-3,CASSRYQGLAGGPGELFF,TGTGCCAGCAGCCGATATCAGGGGCTAGCGGGGGGGCCCGGGGAGCTGTTTTTT
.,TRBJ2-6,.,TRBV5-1,CASRASGANVLTF,TGCGCCAGCAGGGCATCTGGGGCCAACGTCCTGACTTTC
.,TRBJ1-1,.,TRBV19,CASSIASSTEAFF,TGTGCCAGTAGTATCGCCAGCAGCACTGAAGCTTTCTTT
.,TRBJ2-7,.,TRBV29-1,CSVTPARSLAYEQYF,TGCAGCGTAACCCCCGCTAGGAGTCTCGCCTACGAGCAGTACTTC
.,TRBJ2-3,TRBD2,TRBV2,CASSEVASGGAGTQYF,TGTGCCAGCAGTGAGGTGGCTAGCGGGGGGGCAGGGACGCAGTATTTT
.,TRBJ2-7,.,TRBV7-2,CASSLGVNEQYF,TGTGCCAGCAGCTTAGGGGTGAACGAGCAGTACTTC
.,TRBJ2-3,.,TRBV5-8,CASTTGTVSTDTQYF,TGTGCCAGCACCACAGGGACTGTTAGCACAGATACGCAGTATTTT
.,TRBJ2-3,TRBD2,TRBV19,CASSIVAGGTDTQYF,TGTGCCAGTAGTATAGTAGCGGGGGGCACAGATACGCAGTATTTT
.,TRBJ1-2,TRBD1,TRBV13,CASTPQGFVYGYTF,TGTGCCAGCACGCCACAGGGGTTCGTCTATGGCTACACCTTC
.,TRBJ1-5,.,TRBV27,CASSPSINPNQPQHF,TGTGCCAGCAGTCCCTCCATCAACCCTAATCAGCCCCAGCATTTT
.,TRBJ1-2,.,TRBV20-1,CSPETGYGYTF,TGCAGTCCCGAAACCGGGTATGGCTACACCTTC
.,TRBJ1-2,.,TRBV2,CASSSGSNYGYTF,TGTGCCAGCAGTTCGGGGTCGAATTATGGCTACACCTTC
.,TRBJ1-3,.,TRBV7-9,CASSFPPGSGNTIYF,TGTGCCAGCAGCTTCCCGCCAGGCTCTGGAAACACCATATATTTT
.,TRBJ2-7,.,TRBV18,CASSPDGYEQYF,TGTGCCAGCTCTCCCGACGGATACGAGCAGTACTTC
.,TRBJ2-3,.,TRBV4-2,CASSQVRDLGDTQYF,TGTGCCAGCAGCCAAGTACGGGATCTCGGGGATACGCAGTATTTT
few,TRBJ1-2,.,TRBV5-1,CASSPLARGWGYTF,TGCGCCAGCAGCCCACTGGCCAGGGGTTGGGGCTACACCTTC
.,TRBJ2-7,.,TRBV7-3,CASPTLSGHYEQYF,TGTGCCAGCCCAACCCTTAGCGGACACTACGAGCAGTACTTC
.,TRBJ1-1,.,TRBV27,CASSLSRTTEAFF,TGTGCCAGCAGTTTATCGCGGACAACAGAAGCTTTCTTT
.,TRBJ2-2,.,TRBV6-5,CASKGPSRLFF,TGTGCCAGCAAGGGGCCCTCTAGGCTGTTTTTT
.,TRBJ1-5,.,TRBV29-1,CSFLGEANQPQHF,TGCAGCTTCCTGGGGGAAGCCAATCAGCCCCAGCATTTT
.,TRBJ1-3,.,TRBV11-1,CASSLGAPASGNTIYF,TGTGCCAGCAGCTTAGGAGCCCCTGCCTCTGGAAACACCATATATTTT
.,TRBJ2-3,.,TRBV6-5,CASSYVGGGATDTQYF,TGTGCCAGCAGTTACGTCGGAGGGGGGGCCACAGATACGCAGTATTTT
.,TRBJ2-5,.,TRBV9,CASSEAPGETQYF,TGTGCCAGCAGCGAAGCACCGGGGGAGACCCAGTACTTC
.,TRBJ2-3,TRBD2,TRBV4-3,CASSQPSGRADTQYF,TGCGCCAGCAGCCAACCTAGCGGGAGGGCAGATACGCAGTATTTT
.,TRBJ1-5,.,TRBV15,CATSRGGENQPQHF,TGTGCCACCAGCAGAGGGGGTGAGAATCAGCCCCAGCATTTT
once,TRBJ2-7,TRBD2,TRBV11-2,CASSLALGTSGYEQYF,TGTGCCAGCAGCTTAGCATTGGGGACTAGCGGATACGAGCAGTACTTC
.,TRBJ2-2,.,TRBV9,CASSVRGGDTGELFF,TGTGCCAGCAGCGTTAGGGGGGGGGACACCGGGGAGCTGTTTTTT
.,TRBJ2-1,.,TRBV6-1,CASSEALEFF,TGTGCCAGCAGTGAAGCGCTTGAGTTCTTC
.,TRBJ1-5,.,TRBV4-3,CASSQAGGTGAEPQHF,TGCGCCAGCAGCCAAGCAGGCGGGACGGGAGCGGAGCCCCAGCATTTT
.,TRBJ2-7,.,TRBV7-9,CASSISWETYEQYF,TGTGCCAGCAGCATCTCGTGGGAGACCTACGAGCAGTACTTC
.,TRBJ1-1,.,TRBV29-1,CSVVGIEAFF,TGCAGCGTTGTCGGGATAGAAGCTTTCTTT
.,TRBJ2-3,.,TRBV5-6,CASSLGGSPADTQYF,TGTGCCAGCAGCTTGGGAGGGAGCCCCGCAGATACGCAGTATTTT
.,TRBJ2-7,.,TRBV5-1,CASSLGGVIYEQYF,TGCGCCAGCAGCTTAGGGGGGGTAATCTACGAGCAGTACTTC
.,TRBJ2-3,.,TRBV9,CASSESGGTDTQYF,TGTGCCAGCAGCGAGTCGGGAGGCACAGATACGCAGTATTTT
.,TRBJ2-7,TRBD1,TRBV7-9,CASTDYGQGVIRYF,TGTGCCAGCACAGACTATGGACAGGGGGTAATTCGGTACTTC
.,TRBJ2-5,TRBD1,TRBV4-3,CASTQRTGGEYRETQYF,TGCGCCAGCACCCAGCGGACAGGGGGCGAGTATAGGGAGACCCAGTACTTC
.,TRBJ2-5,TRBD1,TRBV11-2,CASSPGQGDHGAETQYF,TGTGCCAGCAGCCCCGGACAGGGGGACCATGGCGCGGAGACCCAGTACTTC
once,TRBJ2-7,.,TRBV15,CATSSRPESYEQYF,TGTGCCACCAGCAGTAGGCCAGAAAGCTACGAGCAGTACTTC
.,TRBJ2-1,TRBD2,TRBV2,CASSELGLAGGYEQFF,TGTGCCAGCAGTGAGTTGGGTCTAGCGGGGGGATATGAGCAGTTCTTC
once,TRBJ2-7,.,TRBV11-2,CASSLETQSSYEQYF,TGTGCCAGCAGCTTAGAGACTCAAAGCTCCTACGAGCAGTACTTC
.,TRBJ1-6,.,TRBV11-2,CASSRGIRDGYNSPLHF,TGTGCCAGCAGCCGCGGAATTCGGGACGGCTATAATTCACCCCTCCACTTT
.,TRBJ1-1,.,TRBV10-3,CAISEERITEAFF,TGTGCCATCTCAGAAGAGAGAATCACTGAAGCTTTCTTT
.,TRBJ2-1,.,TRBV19,CASSRNLNEQFF,TGTGCCAGTAGCCGGAATCTCAATGAGCAGTTCTTC
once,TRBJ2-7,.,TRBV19,CASSPRWASSYEQYF,TGTGCCAGTAGTCCCCGCTGGGCTAGCTCCTACGAGCAGTACTTC
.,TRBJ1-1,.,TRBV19,CASSIGAANTEAFF,TGTGCCAGTAGTATAGGAGCAGCAAACACTGAAGCTTTCTTT
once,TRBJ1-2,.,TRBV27,CASSLPGFYGYTF,TGTGCCAGCAGTTTACCTGGATTCTATGGCTACACCTTC
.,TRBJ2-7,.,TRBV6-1,CASSGEVESYEQYF,TGTGCCAGCAGCGGGGAGGTCGAATCCTACGAGCAGTACTTC
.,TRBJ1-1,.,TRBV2,CASSPQVLNTEAFF,TGTGCCAGCAGCCCCCAGGTCCTTAACACTGAAGCTTTCTTT
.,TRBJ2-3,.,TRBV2,CASSGPTSTDTQYF,TGTGCCAGCAGTGGCCCCACTAGCACAGATACGCAGTATTTT